The T cell receptor beta chain described here comes from a study of T cell changes during pregnancy in multiple sclerosis. TCRdb's table, derived via immunoSEQ multiplex PCR, lists solely in-frame clones and lacks some. The repertoire includes tens of thousands of clones, almost 95% of them detected once, and roughly 0.34% sits in the top ten. V was cut by 3 bases and J by 5 bases, with 11 bases left in between. The CDR3 runs 13 residues. In germline, CDR1 is GTSNPN, CDR2 SVGIG (reference sequence). The source is a female donor in good health, enrolled as a control in a pregnancy study. The starting material was CD4+ T cells from peripheral blood mononuclear cells, obtained in the second trimester of pregnancy. V is TRBV30 and J is TRBJ2-1; the D gene is possibly TRBD1 (5 bases). CDR3 protein: CAWRAQGHNEQFF. CDR3 bases: TGTGCCTGGAGGGCTCAGGGCCACAATGAGCAGTTCTTC.